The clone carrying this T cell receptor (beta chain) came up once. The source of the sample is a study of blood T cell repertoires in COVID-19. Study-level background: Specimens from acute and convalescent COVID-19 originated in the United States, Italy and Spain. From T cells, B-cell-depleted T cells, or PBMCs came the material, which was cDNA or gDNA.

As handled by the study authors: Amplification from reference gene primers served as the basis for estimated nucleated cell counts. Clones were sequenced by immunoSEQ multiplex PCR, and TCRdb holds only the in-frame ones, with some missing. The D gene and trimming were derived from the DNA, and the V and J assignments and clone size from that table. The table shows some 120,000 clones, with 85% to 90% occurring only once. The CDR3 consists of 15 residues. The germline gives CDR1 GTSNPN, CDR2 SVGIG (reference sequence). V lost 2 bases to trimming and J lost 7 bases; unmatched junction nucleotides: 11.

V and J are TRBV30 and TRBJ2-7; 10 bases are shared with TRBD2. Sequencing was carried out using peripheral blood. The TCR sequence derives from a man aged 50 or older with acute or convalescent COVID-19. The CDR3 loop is CAWSSRLAGAGEQYF. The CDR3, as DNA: TGTGCCTGGAGTTCGCGGCTAGCGGGAGCTGGGGAGCAGTACTTC.